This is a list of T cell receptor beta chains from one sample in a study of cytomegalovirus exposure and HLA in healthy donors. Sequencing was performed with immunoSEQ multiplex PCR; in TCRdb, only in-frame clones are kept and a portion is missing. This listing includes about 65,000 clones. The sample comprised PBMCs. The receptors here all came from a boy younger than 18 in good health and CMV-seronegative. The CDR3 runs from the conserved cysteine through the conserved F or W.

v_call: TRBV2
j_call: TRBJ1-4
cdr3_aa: CASSEVGDRGQKLFF

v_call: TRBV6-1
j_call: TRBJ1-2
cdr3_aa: CASCGGVGGYTF

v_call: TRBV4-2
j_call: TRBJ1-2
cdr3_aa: CASSQSAGDTNYGYTF

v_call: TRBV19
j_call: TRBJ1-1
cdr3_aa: CASSIGDMNTEAFF

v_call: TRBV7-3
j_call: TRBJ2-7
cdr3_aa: CASSSLAGESYEQYF

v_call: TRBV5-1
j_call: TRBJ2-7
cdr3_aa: CATPLFSGLAGDGSYEQYF

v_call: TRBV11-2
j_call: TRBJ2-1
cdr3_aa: CASSSRWQAEQFF

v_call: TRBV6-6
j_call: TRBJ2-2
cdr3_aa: CASSWTGDNTGELFF

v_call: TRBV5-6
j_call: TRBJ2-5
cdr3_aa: CASSLRLAGAQETQYF

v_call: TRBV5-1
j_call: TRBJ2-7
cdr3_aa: CASSSLASEPTYEQYF

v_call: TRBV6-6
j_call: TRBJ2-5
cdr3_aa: CASSRGQTQETQYF

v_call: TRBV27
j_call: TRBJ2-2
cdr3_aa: CASRKFRGVGELFF

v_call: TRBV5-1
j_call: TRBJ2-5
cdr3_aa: CASSLMSSGGEETQYF

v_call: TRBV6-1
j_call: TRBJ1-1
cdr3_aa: CASSENLGVVPEAFF

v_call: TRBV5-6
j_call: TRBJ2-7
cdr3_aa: CASSLDRYEQYF

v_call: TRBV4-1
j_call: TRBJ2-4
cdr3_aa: CASSLGLARALAKNIQYF

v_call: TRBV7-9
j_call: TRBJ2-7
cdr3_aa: CASNLRGGYEQYF

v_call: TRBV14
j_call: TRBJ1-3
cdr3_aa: CASSPMIWTEAPSGNTIYF

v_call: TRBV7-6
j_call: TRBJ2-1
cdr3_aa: CASSLSIAGSSYNEQFF

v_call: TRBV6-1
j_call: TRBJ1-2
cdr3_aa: CASMHRGSRYGYTF

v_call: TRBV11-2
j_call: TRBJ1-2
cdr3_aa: CASSLGAGGLISYGYTF

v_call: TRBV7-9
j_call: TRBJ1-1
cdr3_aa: CASSLGTAAPQAFF

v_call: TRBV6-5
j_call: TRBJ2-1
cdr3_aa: CASSEGLAFNEQFF

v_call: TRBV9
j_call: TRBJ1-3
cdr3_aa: CASSVAGTGETGNTIYF

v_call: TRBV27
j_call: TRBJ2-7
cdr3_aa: CASSLRQGDDEQYF

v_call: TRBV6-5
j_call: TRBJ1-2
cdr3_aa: CASSYSSGGYTF

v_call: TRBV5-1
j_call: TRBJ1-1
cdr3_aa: CASSWDIQTNTEAFF

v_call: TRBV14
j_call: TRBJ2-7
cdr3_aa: CASKYGDRPYF

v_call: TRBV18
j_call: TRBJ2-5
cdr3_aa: CASSLGQGRSETQYF

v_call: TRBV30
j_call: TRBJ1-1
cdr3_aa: CAWGVDKNTEAFF

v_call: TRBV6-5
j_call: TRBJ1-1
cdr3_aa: CASSYGDSNTEAFF

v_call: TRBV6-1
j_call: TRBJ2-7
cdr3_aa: CASSAGQTYEQYF

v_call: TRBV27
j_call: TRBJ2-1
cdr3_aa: CASSFSRRAEQFF

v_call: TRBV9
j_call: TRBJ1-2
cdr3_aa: CASSPQGRTNYGYTF

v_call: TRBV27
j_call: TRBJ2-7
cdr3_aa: CASSSPGFRYEQYF

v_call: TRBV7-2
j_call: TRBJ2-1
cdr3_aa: CASSLNSGGGHNEQFF

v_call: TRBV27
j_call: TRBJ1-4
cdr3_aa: CASSPMAGAGEKLFF

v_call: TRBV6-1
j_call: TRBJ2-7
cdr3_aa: CASSPTSGGVNEQYF

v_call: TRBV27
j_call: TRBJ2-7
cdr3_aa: CASSFERQTSRYEQYF

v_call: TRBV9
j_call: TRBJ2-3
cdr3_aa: CASGLGTGPDTQYF

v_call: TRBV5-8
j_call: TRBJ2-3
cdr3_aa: CASSLSPTGALTDTQYF

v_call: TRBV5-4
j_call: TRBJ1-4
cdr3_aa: CASSSNRQLLNEKLFF

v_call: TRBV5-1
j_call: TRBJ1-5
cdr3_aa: CASSRDNPFNQPQHF